This record looks at one TCR beta chain sequence and its context. What it binds is unknown. This sample is part of a study of T-cell reconstitution after alpha-beta-depleted transplantation in children. Losses at the gene ends were 4 bases for V and 5 bases for J; bases not matched to a gene: 12. The CDR3 is 17 amino acids. Germline lookup yields CDR1 SGHRS and CDR2 YFSETQ. Findings and limits, study-wide: The study reportedly traced alpha-beta T cells about two months after transplant to several hundred expanded graft clones. At day 60, the high TCRbeta diversity found in some patients originated from recipient T cells and thymic progenitors that had survived. T-cell counts and diversity at one year post-transplant came mainly from newly produced T cells.

During its preparation, the TCRbeta library received unique molecular identifiers. TCRdb redid the calling of the PCR reads with MiXCR, one entry per CDR3 protein. The table shows hundreds of thousands of distinct CDR3 sequences, with 13% occurring only once. This receptor was taken from a male patient between 5 and 17 years old who had a stem cell transplant for acute myeloid leukemia, so the T cells may come from the graft donor. The sample in question was PBMCs, mostly from graft donor cells, obtained 360 days after TCRalphabeta/CD19-depleted stem cell transplant. This chain connects TRBV5-1 to TRBJ1-4, with 9 nucleotides matching TRBD1. The DNA for the CDR3 is TGCGCCAGCAGCCCAGGGGGACAGGGAGGCAAAAATGAAAAACTGTTTTTT. Translated, it gives CASSPGGQGGKNEKLFF. Full variable domain (rest looked up from reference TRBV5-1 and TRBJ1-4): KAGVTQTPRYLIKTRGQQVTLSCSPISGHRSVSWYQQTPGQGLQFLFEYFSETQRNKGNFPGRFSGRQFSNSRSEMNVSTLELGDSALYLCASSPGGQGGKNEKLFFGSGTQLSVL.